These T cell receptor beta chains were read from a single sample in a study of beta chain features in type 1 diabetes. This table comes from immunoSEQ multiplex PCR, and its TCRdb copy is limited to in-frame clones, with some not included. Of almost 350,000 clones in the sample, less than 20% were seen once. Sequenced: naive CD4+ T cells from blood. Receptor source: a young woman in good health. Both conserved end residues are part of each CDR3. A D gene is named only where the DNA matches it firmly. Rows give clone size only sometimes, using once, few, many, or a class for an expanded clone.

clone size	J gene	V gene	D gene	CDR3 protein	CDR3 DNA
.	TRBJ2-6	TRBV4-1	.	CASSQRGSSGANVLTF	TGCGCCAGCAGCCAAAGAGGAAGCTCTGGGGCCAACGTCCTGACTTTC
.	TRBJ1-1	TRBV30	TRBD1	CAWGTGTNTEAFF	TGTGCCTGGGGGACAGGCACGAACACTGAAGCTTTCTTT
.	TRBJ1-4	TRBV7-2	TRBD1	CASSRQGGEKLFF	TGTGCCAGCAGCCGACAGGGAGGAGAAAAACTGTTTTTT
.	TRBJ1-6	TRBV7-2	.	CASSGPGVNSPLHF	TGTGCCAGCAGCGGGCCAGGGGTTAATTCACCCCTCCACTTT
few	TRBJ1-2	TRBV30	.	CAWSVQTGGYGYTF	TGTGCCTGGAGTGTACAGACAGGTGGTTATGGCTACACCTTC
.	TRBJ1-2	TRBV7-9	TRBD1	CASSLRDSYGYTF	TGTGCCAGCAGCTTAAGGGACAGCTATGGCTACACCTTC
few	TRBJ2-2	TRBV10-3	TRBD1	CAIRSGQGTNTGELFF	TGTGCCATCAGATCGGGACAGGGTACGAACACCGGGGAGCTGTTTTTT
.	TRBJ1-4	TRBV30	.	CAWNEQNNEKLFF	TGTGCCTGGAATGAACAGAATAATGAAAAACTGTTTTTT
.	TRBJ2-4	TRBV6-5	.	CASSPGGPQNIQYF	TGTGCCAGCAGCCCCGGAGGGCCACAAAACATTCAGTACTTC
few	TRBJ1-2	TRBV10-3	TRBD1	CAISGQGAMGTEYTF	TGTGCCATCAGTGGACAGGGGGCGATGGGAACCGAGTACACCTTC
.	TRBJ2-1	TRBV5-1	TRBD2	CASSFGGGGDNEQFF	TGCGCCAGCAGCTTCGGGGGCGGGGGGGACAATGAGCAGTTCTTC
.	TRBJ1-1	TRBV5-1	.	CASSLVTGPNTEAFF	TGCGCCAGCAGCTTGGTAACAGGACCGAACACTGAAGCTTTCTTT
.	TRBJ2-7	TRBV5-1	TRBD1	CASRKPGTGAGEQYF	TGCGCCAGCCGAAAGCCCGGGACAGGGGCTGGGGAGCAGTACTTC
.	TRBJ2-7	TRBV7-8	TRBD2	CASRTSGGTYEQYF	TGTGCCAGCAGAACTAGCGGGGGGACCTACGAGCAGTACTTC
few	TRBJ2-3	TRBV30	.	CAWSVLQVDTQYF	TGTGCCTGGAGTGTCTTACAGGTAGATACGCAGTATTTT
once	TRBJ2-3	TRBV5-1	.	CASSISTDTQYF	TGCGCCAGCAGCATCTCCACAGATACGCAGTATTTT
few	TRBJ2-2	TRBV19	.	CASRDRRNTGELFF	TGTGCCAGTAGAGACAGGAGGAACACCGGGGAGCTGTTTTTT
few	TRBJ2-6	TRBV30	TRBD2	CATRGGPNVLTF	TGTGCCACCCGCGGGGGGCCCAACGTCCTGACTTTC
few	TRBJ2-7	TRBV5-1	.	CASSFGGSYEQYF	TGCGCCAGCAGCTTTGGCGGTTCCTACGAGCAGTACTTC
few	TRBJ1-2	TRBV19	.	CATRTNYGYTF	TGTGCCACGCGGACTAACTATGGCTACACCTTC
once	TRBJ2-3	TRBV6-5	.	CASSYSSLYTDTQYF	TGTGCCAGCAGTTACTCGAGTCTTTACACAGATACGCAGTATTTT
few	TRBJ1-5	TRBV19	.	CASSNPQGGNQPQHF	TGTGCCAGTAGTAATCCACAGGGAGGGAATCAGCCCCAGCATTTT
.	TRBJ1-2	TRBV19	.	CASSPSGRGANYGYTF	TGTGCCAGTAGTCCCTCGGGTCGGGGGGCCAACTATGGCTACACCTTC
.	TRBJ2-1	TRBV7-2	TRBD1	CASSLGQGVSEQFF	TGTGCCAGCAGCTTAGGGCAGGGGGTTAGTGAGCAGTTCTTC
few	TRBJ2-4	TRBV4-2	.	CASSHYAESKNIQYF	TGTGCCAGCAGCCACTACGCGGAATCCAAAAACATTCAGTACTTC
.	TRBJ2-2	TRBV4-1	.	CASSLRTTTNTGELFF	TGCGCCAGCAGCCTCCGGACTACAACGAACACCGGGGAGCTGTTTTTT
few	TRBJ2-3	TRBV5-1	TRBD2	CASNTGGGTDTQYF	TGCGCCAGCAACACGGGAGGGGGCACAGATACGCAGTATTTT
.	TRBJ1-2	TRBV2	TRBD1	CASSGGQLYGYTF	TGTGCCAGCAGTGGGGGACAGCTCTATGGCTACACCTTC
few	TRBJ1-5	TRBV30	TRBD1	CAWSVETGGHQPQHF	TGTGCCTGGAGTGTAGAGACAGGGGGACATCAGCCCCAGCATTTT
few	TRBJ2-1	TRBV2	.	CASSERGRGDEQFF	TGTGCCAGCAGTGAACGGGGCAGGGGCGATGAGCAGTTCTTC
.	TRBJ1-5	TRBV29-1	.	CSCGGSGNQPQHF	TGCAGTTGCGGGGGAAGCGGCAATCAGCCCCAGCATTTT
.	TRBJ2-3	TRBV5-1	TRBD1	CASSPNPGGWSDTQYF	TGCGCCAGCAGCCCGAATCCAGGGGGCTGGTCAGATACGCAGTATTTT
.	TRBJ1-5	TRBV29-1	TRBD1	CSVEEGQDGYNQPQHF	TGCAGCGTTGAAGAAGGACAGGATGGTTACAATCAGCCCCAGCATTTT
.	TRBJ2-5	TRBV7-7	TRBD2	CASSLAGTSGETQYF	TGTGCTAGCAGCTTAGCTGGGACTAGCGGAGAGACCCAGTACTTC
few	TRBJ1-6	TRBV9	.	CASSPRDSPYNSPLHF	TGTGCCAGCAGCCCGCGAGACAGTCCCTATAATTCACCCCTCCACTTT
.	TRBJ1-1	TRBV2	.	CASSTGSTEAFF	TGTGCCAGCAGCACAGGGTCCACTGAAGCTTTCTTT
.	TRBJ1-5	TRBV2	TRBD1	CASKGQGSSGNQPQHF	TGTGCCAGCAAAGGACAGGGCTCTAGTGGCAATCAGCCCCAGCATTTT
.	TRBJ1-2	TRBV2	TRBD1	CASKGGQGFYGYTF	TGTGCCAGCAAAGGGGGACAGGGGTTCTATGGCTACACCTTC
.	TRBJ1-2	TRBV4-1	TRBD1	CASSLTGFGYTF	TGCGCCAGCAGCCTGACAGGGTTCGGCTACACCTTC
few	TRBJ1-5	TRBV19	.	CASTPGGAGHQPQHF	TGTGCCAGTACCCCTGGGGGGGCGGGACATCAGCCCCAGCATTTT
.	TRBJ1-6	TRBV5-1	.	CASSLVGQGNSPLHF	TGCGCCAGCAGCTTGGTCGGCCAGGGGAATTCACCCCTCCACTTT
.	TRBJ2-4	TRBV9	TRBD2	CASSVTSGPVGSGGKNIQYF	TGTGCCAGCAGCGTAACTAGCGGGCCCGTTGGCTCCGGGGGAAAAAACATTCAGTACTTC